Below are 10 T cell receptor beta chains sequenced from a single sample in a study of regulatory T cells in long-lasting Graves disease. The sample's time point: newly diagnosed GD, antithyroid drugs for less than 3 months. Generation of the TCR library employed RNA extracted from PBMCs. For TCR beta, libraries came from iRepertoire HTBI primers and Arm-PCR of CDR3 regions. TCRdb recomputed calls from the multiplex PCR reads with MiXCR, one row per CDR3 protein. The table includes 200,000 to 250,000 distinct CDR3 sequences, around 20% detected once. Sequenced here: peripheral blood mononuclear cells (PBMCs), sampled at new diagnosis, from a patient treated with antithyroid drugs. These receptors were collected from a female donor with Graves disease.

This clonotype showed up many times. The genes are TRBV20-1 and TRBJ2-1; D unresolved. V lost 4 bases and J 8 bases, leaving 15 bases between the germline ends. There are 13 residues in the CDR3. CDR1 and CDR2 (germline): DFQATT, SNEGSKA (reference sequence). In nucleotides, the CDR3 is TGCAGTGCTACCAAGAGAGCGTATGATGAGCAGTTCTTC. Amino acids: CSATKRAYDEQFF.

This clonotype has a count of ten or more. The rearrangement uses TRBV7-9 and TRBJ2-3, with D maybe TRBD1 (5 bases). The V and J ends lost 2 bases and 1 base respectively, with 19 bases between them. Germline CDR1 is SEHNR and CDR2 is FQNEAQ (reference sequence). This CDR3 region has 18 residues. DNA for the CDR3: TGTGCCAGCAGCTTAATCTATCCTCTCAAAGGGGGCACAGATACGCAGTATTTT. It specifies CASSLIYPLKGGTDTQYF.

This clonotype was seen many times. The chain uses TRBV10-3 and TRBJ2-7; TRBD1 matches 7 bases. J lost 3 bases, V lost 2 bases, and 4 bases had no gene match. The germline V gene has CDR1 ENHRY and CDR2 SYGVKD. This CDR3 comprises 14 residues. The DNA for the CDR3 is TGTGCCATCAGTGAGGGGACAGTAGTCTACGAGCAGTACTTC. It codes for CAISEGTVVYEQYF.

This clonotype was seen a handful of times. The J gene is TRBJ1-4, the V gene TRBV20-1; D might be TRBD1 (6 bases). Germline assignment: CDR1 DFQATT and CDR2 SNEGSKA (reference sequence). This CDR3 comprises 12 residues. V lost 5 bases to trimming and J lost 8 bases, with 12 bases between them. CDR3 amino acids: CSAPGTSEKLFF. The DNA for the CDR3 is TGCAGTGCTCCTGGGACATCAGAAAAACTGTTTTTT.

With respect to this clonotype: This could be a read error, since a much larger clone is one nucleotide away. The rearrangement joins TRBV29-1 to TRBJ1-1, with D hard to call. Germline-derived CDR1 and CDR2 are SQVTM and ANQGSEA. The CDR3 is 11 amino acids. Trimming took off 5 bases at V and 0 bases at J, with 4 bases between the two ends. CDR3 protein: CSVKLNTEAFF. CDR3 nucleotides: TGCAGCGTTAAATTGAACACTGAAGCTTTCTTT.

At least ten counts were recorded for this clonotype. The CDR3 protein is CASSTTGDNQPQHF. The CDR3 nucleotides are TGTGCCAGCTCAACGACAGGGGACAATCAGCCCCAGCATTTT. The rearrangement uses TRBV18 and TRBJ1-5; the match to TRBD1 covers 8 bases. The V segment lost 5 bases and the J segment 3 bases; nucleotides outside the gene matches: 3. The CDR3 is 14 amino acids. Germline V gene data show CDR1 as KGHSH and CDR2 as LQKENI.

The sample holds a few counts of this clonotype. Germline and junction disagree at one end, which may indicate a read error. The CDR3 loop is CASSLGGQGGGYTF. The CDR3 DNA sequence: TGTGCCAGCAGCTTAGGAGGACAGGGTGGCGGCTACACCTTC. V is TRBV12-3 or TRBV12-4 and J is TRBJ1-2; 8 positions agree with TRBD1. The CDR3 runs to 14 residues.

The chain is built from TRBV10-3 and TRBJ1-4; the D is unclear. The CDR3 is made up of 17 amino acids. Between the trimmed V and J ends, which lost 0 bases and 4 bases, there was a span of 15 bases. In germline, CDR1 is ENHRY, CDR2 SYGVKD. CDR3 sequence (DNA): TGTGCCATCAGTGAGTCGTATCAGCTACAGATTAATGAAAAACTGTTTTTT. Translating gives CAISESYQLQINEKLFF.

This clonotype came up a few times. J is TRBJ2-7 and V is TRBV19; D ambiguous. Trimming left V 5 bases short and J 5 bases short, with 16 bases between. The CDR3 loop spans 14 amino acids. Germline CDR1 LNHDA, CDR2 SQIVND (reference sequence). The CDR3 nucleotides read TGTGCCAGTAGTGTTACAGAGGCAGAGGACGAGCAGTACTTC. This gives the protein CASSVTEAEDEQYF.

Turning to this clonotype: One base away lies a much larger clone, so this may be a sequencing read error. This sequence joins TRBV7-2 and TRBJ2-1; 8 bases are shared with TRBD2. The CDR3 contains 13 residues. CDR1 is SGHTA, CDR2 FQGNSA, per germline. CDR3 sequence reads: CASLERELHEQLF. As DNA, the CDR3 is TGTGCCAGCTTGGAGCGGGAGTTACATGAGCAGCTCTTC.